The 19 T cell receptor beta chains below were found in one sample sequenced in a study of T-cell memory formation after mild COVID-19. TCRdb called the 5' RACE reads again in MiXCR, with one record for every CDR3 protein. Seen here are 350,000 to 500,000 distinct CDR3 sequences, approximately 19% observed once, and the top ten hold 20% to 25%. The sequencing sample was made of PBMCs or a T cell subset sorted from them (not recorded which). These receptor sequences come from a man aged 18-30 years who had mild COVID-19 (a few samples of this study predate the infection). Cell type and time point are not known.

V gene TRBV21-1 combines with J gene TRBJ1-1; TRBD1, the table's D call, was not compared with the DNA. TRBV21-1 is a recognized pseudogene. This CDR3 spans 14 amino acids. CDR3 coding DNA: TGTGCCAGCAGCGGCCGGGGCAGCAACACTGAAGCTTTCTTT. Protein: CASSGRGSNTEAFF.

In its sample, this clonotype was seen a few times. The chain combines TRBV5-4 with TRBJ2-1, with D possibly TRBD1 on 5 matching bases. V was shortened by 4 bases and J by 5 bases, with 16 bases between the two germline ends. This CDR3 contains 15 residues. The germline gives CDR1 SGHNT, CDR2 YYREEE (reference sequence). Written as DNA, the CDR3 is TGTGCCAGCAGCCCCAACCCCACAGGAAACAATGAGCAGTTCTTC. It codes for CASSPNPTGNNEQFF.

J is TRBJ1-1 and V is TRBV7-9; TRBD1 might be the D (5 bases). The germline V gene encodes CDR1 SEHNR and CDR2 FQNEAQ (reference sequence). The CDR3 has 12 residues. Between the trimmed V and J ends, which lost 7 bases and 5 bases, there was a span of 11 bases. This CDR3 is CASTEGSTEAFF. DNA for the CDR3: TGTGCCAGCACTGAGGGGAGTACTGAAGCTTTCTTT.

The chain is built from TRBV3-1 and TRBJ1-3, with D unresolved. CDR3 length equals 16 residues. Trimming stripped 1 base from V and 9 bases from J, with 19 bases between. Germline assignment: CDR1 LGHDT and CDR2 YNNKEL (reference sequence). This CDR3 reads CASSQVRISLRGTIYF. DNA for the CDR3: TGTGCCAGCAGCCAAGTTCGGATAAGCTTACGGGGCACCATATATTTT.

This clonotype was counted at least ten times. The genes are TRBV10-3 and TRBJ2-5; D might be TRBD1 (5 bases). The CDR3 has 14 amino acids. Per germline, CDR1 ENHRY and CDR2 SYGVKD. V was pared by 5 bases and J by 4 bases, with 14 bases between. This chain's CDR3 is CAISPGLQGETQYF. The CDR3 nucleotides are TGTGCCATCAGTCCCGGGCTCCAGGGAGAGACCCAGTACTTC.

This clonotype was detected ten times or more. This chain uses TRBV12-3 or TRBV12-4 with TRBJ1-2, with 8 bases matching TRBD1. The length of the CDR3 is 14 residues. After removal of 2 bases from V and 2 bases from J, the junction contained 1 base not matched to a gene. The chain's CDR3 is CASSLQGANYGYTF. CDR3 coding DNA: TGTGCCAGCAGTTTACAGGGGGCGAACTATGGCTACACCTTC.

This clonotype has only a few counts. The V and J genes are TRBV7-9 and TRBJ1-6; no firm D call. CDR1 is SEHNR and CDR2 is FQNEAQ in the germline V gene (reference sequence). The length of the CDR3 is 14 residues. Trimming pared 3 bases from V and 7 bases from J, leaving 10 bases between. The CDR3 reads CASSFRGSNSPLHF. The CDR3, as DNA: TGTGCCAGCAGCTTCCGGGGTTCGAATTCACCCCTCCACTTT.

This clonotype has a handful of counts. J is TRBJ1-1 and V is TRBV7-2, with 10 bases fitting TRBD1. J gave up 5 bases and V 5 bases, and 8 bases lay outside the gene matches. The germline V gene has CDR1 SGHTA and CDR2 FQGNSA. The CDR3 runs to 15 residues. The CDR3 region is CASSPRTGGRTEAFF. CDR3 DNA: TGTGCCAGCAGCCCAAGGACAGGGGGACGAACTGAAGCTTTCTTT. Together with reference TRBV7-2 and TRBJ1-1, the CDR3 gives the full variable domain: GAGVSQSPSNKVTEKGKDVELRCDPISGHTALYWYRQSLGQGLEFLIYFQGNSAPDKSGLPSDRFSAERTGGSVSTLTIQRTQQEDSAVYLCASSPRTGGRTEAFFGQGTRLTVV.

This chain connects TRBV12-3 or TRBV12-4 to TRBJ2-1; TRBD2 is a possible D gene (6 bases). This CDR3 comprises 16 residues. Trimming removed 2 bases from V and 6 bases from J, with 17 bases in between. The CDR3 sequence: CASSLPRRGSTNEQFF. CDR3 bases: TGTGCCAGCAGTTTACCCCGGAGGGGTAGCACCAATGAGCAGTTCTTC.

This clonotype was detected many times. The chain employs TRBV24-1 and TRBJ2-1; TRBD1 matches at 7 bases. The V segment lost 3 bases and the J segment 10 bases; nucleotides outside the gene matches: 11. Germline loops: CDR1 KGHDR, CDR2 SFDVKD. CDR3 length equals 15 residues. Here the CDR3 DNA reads TGTGCCACCAGTGATCCCGCCACAGGGGCGAGGGAGCAGTTCTTC. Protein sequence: CATSDPATGAREQFF.

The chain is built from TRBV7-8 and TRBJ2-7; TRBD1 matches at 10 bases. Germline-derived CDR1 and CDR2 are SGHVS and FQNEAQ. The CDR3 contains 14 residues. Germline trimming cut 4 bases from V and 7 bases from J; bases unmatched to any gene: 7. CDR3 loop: CASSWGTGVGEQYF. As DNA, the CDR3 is TGTGCCAGCAGCTGGGGGACAGGGGTAGGGGAGCAGTACTTC.

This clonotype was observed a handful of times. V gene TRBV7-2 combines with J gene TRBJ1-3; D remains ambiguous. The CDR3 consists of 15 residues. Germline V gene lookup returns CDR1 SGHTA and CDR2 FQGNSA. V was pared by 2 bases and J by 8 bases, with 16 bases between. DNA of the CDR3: TGTGCCAGCAGCTTATTCCTTGGGGTGGTGGACACCATATATTTT. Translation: CASSLFLGVVDTIYF.

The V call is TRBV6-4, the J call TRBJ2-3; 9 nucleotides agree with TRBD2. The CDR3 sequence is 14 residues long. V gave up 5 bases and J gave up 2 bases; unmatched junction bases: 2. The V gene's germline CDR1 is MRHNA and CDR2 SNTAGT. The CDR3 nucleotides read TGTGCCAGCAGTCGCGGGGGGGTCACAGATACGCAGTATTTT. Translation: CASSRGGVTDTQYF.

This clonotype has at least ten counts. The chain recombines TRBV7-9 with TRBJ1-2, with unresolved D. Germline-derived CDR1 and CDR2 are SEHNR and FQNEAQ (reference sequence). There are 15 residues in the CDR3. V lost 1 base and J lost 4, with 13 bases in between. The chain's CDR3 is CASSLVRQLAYGYTF. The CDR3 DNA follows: TGTGCCAGCAGCTTAGTCAGGCAGTTGGCCTATGGCTACACCTTC.

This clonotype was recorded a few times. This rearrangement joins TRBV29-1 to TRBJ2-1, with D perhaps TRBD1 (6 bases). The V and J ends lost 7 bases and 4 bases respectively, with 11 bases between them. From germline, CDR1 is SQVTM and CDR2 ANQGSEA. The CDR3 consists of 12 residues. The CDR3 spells CSADRFYNEQFF. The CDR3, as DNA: TGCAGCGCCGACAGGTTTTACAATGAGCAGTTCTTC.

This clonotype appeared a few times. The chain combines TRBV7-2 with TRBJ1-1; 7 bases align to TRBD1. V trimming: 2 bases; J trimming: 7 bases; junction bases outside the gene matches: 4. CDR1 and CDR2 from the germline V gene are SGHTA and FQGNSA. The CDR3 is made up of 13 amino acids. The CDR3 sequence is CASSLWTGREAFF. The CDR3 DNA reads TGTGCCAGCAGCTTATGGACAGGACGTGAAGCTTTCTTT.

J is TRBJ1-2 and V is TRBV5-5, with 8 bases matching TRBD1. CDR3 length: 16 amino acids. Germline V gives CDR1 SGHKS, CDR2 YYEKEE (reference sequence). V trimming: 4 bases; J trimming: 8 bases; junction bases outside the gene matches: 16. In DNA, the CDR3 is TGTGCCAGCAGCACCGGCGGGACAGGCGCCTTGAAGGGCTACACCTTC. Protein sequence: CASSTGGTGALKGYTF.

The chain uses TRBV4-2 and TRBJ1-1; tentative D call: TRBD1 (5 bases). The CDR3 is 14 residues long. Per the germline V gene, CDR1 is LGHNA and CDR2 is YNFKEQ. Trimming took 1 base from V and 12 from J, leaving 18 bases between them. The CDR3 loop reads CASSQVRNGGVTFF. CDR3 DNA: TGTGCCAGCAGCCAAGTCCGGAACGGGGGAGTTACTTTCTTT.

This CDR3 reads CASSLQDPNLSPLHF. In DNA form, the CDR3 reads TGTGCCAGCAGCCTCCAGGACCCTAATTTGTCACCCCTCCACTTT. V and J are TRBV6-2 or TRBV6-3 and TRBJ1-6; D uncertain. Trimming left V 6 bases short and J 10 bases short, with 19 bases between. Per the germline V gene, CDR1 is MNHEY and CDR2 is SVGEGT. The CDR3 totals 15 residues.